These 15 T cell receptor beta chains originate from one sample sequenced in a study of T cell repertoires in cytomegalovirus infection. One entry per CDR3 protein, called by TCRdb with MiXCR from the reads. The data contain a few hundred thousand distinct CDR3 sequences, about 33% of them seen just once; the ten biggest clones take up roughly a sixth. No cognate antigen is known for these TCRs. The sample consisted of cultured PBMCs, taken from culture after CMV antigen stimulation. The receptor source for this set is a human donor in good health (CMV status not recorded). Some clones in this sample may be carry-over from other donors' samples.

This clonotype was counted ten times or more. This chain uses TRBV7-8 with TRBJ2-3; perhaps TRBD2 as D (6 bases). With 3 bases removed from V and 7 bases from J, the gap between germline ends came to 17 bases. Germline CDR1 SGHVS, CDR2 FQNEAQ. The CDR3 consists of 15 residues. The CDR3 nucleotides are TGTGCCAGCAGCTTGGGGCGGACTGGGGGGAATACGCAGTATTTT. Amino acid sequence: CASSLGRTGGNTQYF.

The genes are TRBV14 and TRBJ2-1, with D possibly matching TRBD2 (6 bases). The CDR3 has 16 amino acids. The germline V gene encodes CDR1 SGHDN and CDR2 FVKESK. The V gene lost 0 bases and the J gene lost 0 bases, with 9 bases spanning the gap. The CDR3 sequence: CASSQEGLVSYNEQFF. The CDR3 region has the DNA TGTGCCAGCAGCCAAGAGGGACTCGTCTCCTACAATGAGCAGTTCTTC.

The rearrangement joins TRBV12-5 to TRBJ2-1, with D unresolved. This CDR3 comprises 13 residues. Germline V gene sequence: CDR1 LGHNT, CDR2 FRNRAP. V gave up 1 base and J gave up 8 bases, with 9 bases separating them. The CDR3 spells CASGLGRVDEQFF. DNA of the CDR3: TGTGCTAGTGGTTTGGGTAGGGTGGATGAGCAGTTCTTC.

The CDR3: CASSPTVSKDLAKLFF. DNA for the CDR3: TGTGCCAGCAGCCCGACAGTCTCGAAGGACCTCGCAAAACTGTTTTTT. The genes are TRBV28 and TRBJ1-4; possible D gene TRBD1, 5 bases. Per the germline V gene, CDR1 is MDHEN and CDR2 is SYDVKM. The V and J ends lost 6 bases and 10 bases respectively, with 24 bases between them. The CDR3 sequence is 16 residues long.

This clonotype was seen more than once but under ten times. The CDR3 reads CASRQGGPTDTQYF. DNA for the CDR3: TGTGCCAGCAGGCAGGGAGGCCCCACAGATACGCAGTATTTT. The chain is built from TRBV6-6 and TRBJ2-3; tentatively, D is TRBD2 (6 bases). Germline V gene lookup returns CDR1 MNHNY and CDR2 SVGAGI (reference sequence). V dropped 6 bases and J dropped 2 bases, with 12 bases sitting between them. CDR3 size: 14 residues.

The chain employs TRBV6-5 and TRBJ1-5; weak D call: TRBD1 (5 bases). Looked up from germline, CDR1 is MNHEY and CDR2 is SVGAGI. This CDR3 is 15 amino acids long. V lost 0 bases and J lost 6, with 12 bases in between. The chain's CDR3 is CASSYSGGGAQPQHF. CDR3 bases: TGTGCCAGCAGTTACTCCGGGGGGGGTGCTCAGCCCCAGCATTTT.

This clonotype was seen only once. A junction boundary mismatches the germline segment, possibly from a read error. The chain recombines TRBV5-3 with TRBJ1-2; tentatively, D is TRBD1 (5 bases). TRBV5-3 is classed as an ORF, of uncertain function. CDR3 length: 14 amino acids. CDR3 DNA: TGTGCCAGCAGCTTGGGGGAGGAATTCTATGGCTACACCTTC. Translation: CASSLGEEFYGYTF.

This clonotype was seen once. The chain combines TRBV29-1 with TRBJ2-3; possibly TRBD1 for D (7 bases). V lost 5 bases, J lost 4 bases, and 16 bases lay in between. CDR3 length: 14 residues. The germline gives CDR1 SQVTM, CDR2 ANQGSEA. The CDR3 DNA is TGCAGCGTTCCCCCAGGGGGGCGGGCAGATACGCAGTATTTT. Protein product: CSVPPGGRADTQYF.

This sequence joins TRBV7-9 and TRBJ2-1; 8 bases align to TRBD2. Germline-derived CDR1 and CDR2 are SEHNR and FQNEAQ (reference sequence). The CDR3 totals 16 residues. The V segment lost 2 bases and the J segment 8 bases; nucleotides outside the gene matches: 11. The CDR3 coding sequence is TGTGCCAGCAGCTTAAGGATTCGAACGGGAGGGCATGAGCAGTTCTTC. Protein product: CASSLRIRTGGHEQFF. Combining the CDR3 with reference TRBV7-9 and TRBJ2-1 gives the whole variable domain DTGVSQNPRHKITKRGQNVTFRCDPISEHNRLYWYRQTLGQGPEFLTYFQNEAQLEKSRLLSDRFSAERPKGSFSTLEIQRTEQGDSAMYLCASSLRIRTGGHEQFFGPGTRLTVL.

The chain uses TRBV13 and TRBJ1-2; D gene ambiguous. The ends were cut back, 2 bases at V and 2 bases at J, with 6 bases in the middle. CDR3 length equals 13 residues. Per germline, CDR1 PRHDT and CDR2 FYEKMQ (reference sequence). CDR3 in DNA: TGTGCCAGCAGCTTATTCGGAAACTATGGCTACACCTTC. Protein product: CASSLFGNYGYTF.

This clonotype was counted a few times. The CDR3, as DNA: TGTGCCAGCAGCCCCGCCGACAGGGCGGAGCAGTACTTC. It encodes CASSPADRAEQYF. V usage is TRBV27 and J usage is TRBJ2-7; 7 nucleotides line up with TRBD1. This CDR3 spans 13 amino acids. Germline lookup yields CDR1 MNHEY and CDR2 SMNVEV (reference sequence). The V gene end was trimmed by 6 bases and the J gene end by 7 bases; junction bases not matched to a gene: 9.

The sample holds a few counts of this clonotype. The chain links TRBV3-1 to TRBJ2-5; 10 bases are a match to TRBD2. The CDR3 is 18 amino acids. The V segment lost 0 bases and the J segment 4 bases; nucleotides outside the gene matches: 11. Per the germline V gene, CDR1 is LGHDT and CDR2 is YNNKEL (reference sequence). Here the CDR3 DNA reads TGTGCCAGCAGCCAAGAGCCCTTTAGCGGGAGGTTCGGAGAGACCCAGTACTTC. Translating it yields CASSQEPFSGRFGETQYF.

J is TRBJ2-6 and V is TRBV27; TRBD2 matches 7 bases. The V segment lost 7 bases and the J segment 0 bases; nucleotides outside the gene matches: 6. CDR1 is MNHEY, CDR2 SMNVEV, per germline (reference sequence). The CDR3 is made up of 16 amino acids. CDR3 loop: CASKTGGASGANVLTF. The DNA for the CDR3 is TGTGCCAGCAAGACGGGAGGAGCCTCTGGGGCCAACGTCCTGACTTTC.

The chain joins TRBV6-2 or TRBV6-3 to TRBJ2-2, with D perhaps TRBD2 (5 bases). V shed 4 bases and J shed 8 bases, with 20 bases lying between them. The CDR3 runs 16 residues. From germline, CDR1 is MNHEY and CDR2 SVGEGT. Here the CDR3 reads CASSLITGISNGELFF. The CDR3 DNA reads TGTGCCAGCAGTTTGATAACCGGGATCTCGAATGGGGAGCTGTTTTTT.

This clonotype was seen at least ten times. The rearrangement links TRBV7-6 to TRBJ2-5; 10 bases map to TRBD1. CDR3 length: 14 amino acids. V dropped 7 bases and J dropped 4; count of bases not matched to a gene: 6. Germline CDR1 is SGHVS and CDR2 is FNYEAQ. CDR3 region: CASTEDRGPETQYF. The CDR3 coding sequence is TGTGCCAGCACCGAAGACAGGGGGCCAGAGACCCAGTACTTC. Supplemented by reference TRBV7-6 and TRBJ2-5, the full variable domain reads GAGVSQSPRYKVTKRGQDVALRCDPISGHVSLYWYRQALGQGPEFLTYFNYEAQQDKSGLPNDRFSAERPEGSISTLTIQRTEQRDSAMYRCASTEDRGPETQYFGPGTRLLVL.